The rows below give T cell receptor beta chains drawn from one sample of a study of CD8 T cells in Susac syndrome. TCRdb itself ran the immunoSEQ multiplex PCR reads through MiXCR, one entry per CDR3 protein. The data show a few hundred thousand distinct CDR3 sequences, with about 95% seen just once and roughly 0.09% held by the top ten. The sequencing input was CD4+ T cells from PBMCs. These receptors were taken from a human donor with multiple sclerosis. CDR3s include the opening cysteine and the closing phenylalanine or tryptophan. Each record gives: D gene, V gene, J gene, clone size, CDR3 DNA, CDR3 protein. A D gene is named only where the DNA matches it firmly. Some rows have no size entry. The others give once, few or many, or a class for an expanded clone.

D: .
V: TRBV20-1
J: TRBJ2-5
size: .
DNA: TGCAGTGCTAGCCGATCGACTAGTGTCGAGACCCAGTACTTC
CDR3: CSASRSTSVETQYF

D: TRBD1
V: TRBV20-1
J: TRBJ2-7
size: .
DNA: TGCAGTGCTAGACCCCCGGGACAGGGAGGCGAGCAGTACTTC
CDR3: CSARPPGQGGEQYF

D: .
V: TRBV5-4
J: TRBJ2-5
size: .
DNA: TGTGCCAGCAGCTTGCGCAGGAGCCAAGAGACCCAGTACTTC
CDR3: CASSLRRSQETQYF

D: .
V: TRBV14
J: TRBJ2-3
size: .
DNA: TGTGCCAGCAGCCAAGATAGTAAGCAGTATTTT
CDR3: CASSQDSKQYF

D: .
V: TRBV30
J: TRBJ2-1
size: .
DNA: TGTGCCTGGAGTGTAGATGGAGAGCACTACAATGAGCAGTTCTTC
CDR3: CAWSVDGEHYNEQFF

D: .
V: TRBV19
J: TRBJ1-6
size: .
DNA: TGTGCCAGTAGTCGGACCCCCTATAATTCACCCCTCCACTTT
CDR3: CASSRTPYNSPLHF

D: .
V: TRBV15
J: TRBJ1-5
size: .
DNA: TGTGCCACCAGCCCGGGACAAGTAGGGCAGCCCCAGCATTTT
CDR3: CATSPGQVGQPQHF

D: TRBD2
V: TRBV12-3/TRBV12-4
J: TRBJ2-3
size: .
DNA: TGTGCCAGCAGTTTAGCGCTTAGCGGGAGTTCTGTAGATACGCAGTATTTT
CDR3: CASSLALSGSSVDTQYF

D: TRBD2
V: TRBV20-1
J: TRBJ2-1
size: .
DNA: TGCAGTGCTAGATCGACTAGCGGGAGACCCTACAATGAGCAGTTCTTC
CDR3: CSARSTSGRPYNEQFF

D: .
V: TRBV3-1
J: TRBJ2-5
size: .
DNA: TGTGCCAGCAGGATGCTGGGCCAAGAGACCCAGTACTTC
CDR3: CASRMLGQETQYF

D: TRBD2
V: TRBV20-1
J: TRBJ2-7
size: .
DNA: TGCAGTGCATCGGGACTAGCGGGTGTGTACGAGCAGTACTTC
CDR3: CSASGLAGVYEQYF

D: .
V: TRBV3-1
J: TRBJ1-1
size: .
DNA: TGTGCCAGCAGCCAGGGTGAAGTGGGGACTGAAGCTTTCTTT
CDR3: CASSQGEVGTEAFF

D: .
V: TRBV7-2
J: TRBJ2-1
size: once
DNA: TGTGCCAGCAGCTTACGGCACAATGAGCAGTTCTTC
CDR3: CASSLRHNEQFF

D: .
V: TRBV7-3
J: TRBJ2-1
size: once
DNA: TGTGCCAGCAGCTTAACTCCTTCAGTCGGCTCCTACAATGAGCAGTTCTTC
CDR3: CASSLTPSVGSYNEQFF

D: .
V: TRBV7-9
J: TRBJ2-7
size: .
DNA: TGTGCCAGCACAGCCCGGGACTTGGGGACCTACGAGCAGTACTTC
CDR3: CASTARDLGTYEQYF

D: .
V: TRBV12-3/TRBV12-4
J: TRBJ2-7
size: .
DNA: TGTGCCAGCAGTTCACAGGGAGATAAGGAGTACTTC
CDR3: CASSSQGDKEYF

D: .
V: TRBV13
J: TRBJ1-2
size: .
DNA: TGTGCCAGCAGCTTAGGTGGGGTGATTGGCTACACCTTC
CDR3: CASSLGGVIGYTF

D: .
V: TRBV5-6
J: TRBJ2-7
size: .
DNA: TGTGCCAGCTCCCAAAAGGACGAGCAGTACTTC
CDR3: CASSQKDEQYF

D: .
V: TRBV29-1
J: TRBJ2-1
size: .
DNA: TGCAGCGTTGAAGGTCAAAGGGCTTCCAGCTCCTACAATGAGCAGTTCTTC
CDR3: CSVEGQRASSSYNEQFF

D: .
V: TRBV9
J: TRBJ2-7
size: .
DNA: TGTGCCAGCAGCGGAAGAATCTTCTACGTGGTCGGCCAGCAGTACTTC
CDR3: CASSGRIFYVVGQQYF

D: .
V: TRBV29-1
J: TRBJ1-1
size: .
DNA: TGCAGCGTTGAGACAGGCCTCACTGAAGCTTTCTTT
CDR3: CSVETGLTEAFF

D: .
V: TRBV9
J: TRBJ2-1
size: .
DNA: TGTGCCAGCAGCTCGCGAAGGGATGAGCAGTTCTTC
CDR3: CASSSRRDEQFF

D: .
V: TRBV18
J: TRBJ1-1
size: .
DNA: TGTGCCAGCTCACCGCTACCGGGAGCTAACGAAGCTTTCTTT
CDR3: CASSPLPGANEAFF

D: .
V: TRBV9
J: TRBJ2-1
size: .
DNA: TGTGCCAGCAGCGAATCCCCAGAGGGGTCCTACAATGAGCAGTTCTTC
CDR3: CASSESPEGSYNEQFF

D: .
V: TRBV4-2
J: TRBJ2-3
size: .
DNA: TGTGCCAGCAGCCAAGAGGCGGGAAGGCGGGGCACAGATACGCAGTATTTT
CDR3: CASSQEAGRRGTDTQYF

D: .
V: TRBV29-1
J: TRBJ2-1
size: once
DNA: TGCAGCGTTGAAGCAGGGAGGAATGAGCAGTTCTTC
CDR3: CSVEAGRNEQFF

D: .
V: TRBV3-1
J: TRBJ1-5
size: .
DNA: TGTGCCAGCAGCCAAGGGTCAGGCGCTCGCCGGCAGCCCCAGCATTTT
CDR3: CASSQGSGARRQPQHF

D: TRBD2
V: TRBV6-5
J: TRBJ2-7
size: .
DNA: TGTGCCAGCATCAAGAGCGGGGGGTACGAGCAGTACTTC
CDR3: CASIKSGGYEQYF

D: TRBD1
V: TRBV20-1
J: TRBJ2-7
size: .
DNA: TGCAGTGCGACACCGGGACAGGCTCCCTGGGAGCAGTACTTC
CDR3: CSATPGQAPWEQYF

D: TRBD2
V: TRBV28
J: TRBJ2-7
size: .
DNA: TGTGCCAGCAGTTTGGGCGGGAGCGGCCCCTACGAGCAGTACTTC
CDR3: CASSLGGSGPYEQYF

D: .
V: TRBV5-1
J: TRBJ2-7
size: .
DNA: TGCGCCAGCAGCTTGTCTGACGAGCAGTACTTC
CDR3: CASSLSDEQYF

D: TRBD2
V: TRBV5-1
J: TRBJ2-5
size: .
DNA: TGCGCCAGCACCCCTCGCCTAACTAGCGGGAATGAAGAGACCCAGTACTTC
CDR3: CASTPRLTSGNEETQYF

D: .
V: TRBV7-7
J: TRBJ2-5
size: .
DNA: TGTGCCAGCAGGGCAGGAAGCCAAGAGACCCAGTACTTC
CDR3: CASRAGSQETQYF

D: TRBD2
V: TRBV27
J: TRBJ2-5
size: .
DNA: TGTGCCAGCAGTTTCTGGGGGAGGGAGGAGACCCAGTACTTC
CDR3: CASSFWGREETQYF

D: .
V: TRBV19
J: TRBJ1-5
size: .
DNA: TGTGCCAGTAGTGTTCGGGTCTCTTATCAGCCCCAGCATTTT
CDR3: CASSVRVSYQPQHF

D: .
V: TRBV15
J: TRBJ2-7
size: .
DNA: TGTGCCACCAGCAGAGATGGGAAGGGTGGCGACGAGCAGTACTTC
CDR3: CATSRDGKGGDEQYF

D: .
V: TRBV5-1
J: TRBJ2-7
size: .
DNA: TGCGCCAGCAGCCGCGAGGGGTCGCGGGAGCAGTACTTC
CDR3: CASSREGSREQYF

D: .
V: TRBV5-1
J: TRBJ2-1
size: .
DNA: TGCGCCAGCAGTAGGGACATAGATGAGCAGTTCTTC
CDR3: CASSRDIDEQFF

D: .
V: TRBV4-1
J: TRBJ2-1
size: .
DNA: TGCGCCAGCAGCCAACTAGCATACAATGAGCAGTTCTTC
CDR3: CASSQLAYNEQFF

D: TRBD1
V: TRBV29-1
J: TRBJ2-7
size: .
DNA: TGCAGCGTTGTAGTCTTCCGGGACAGGGGAAACGAGCAGTACTTC
CDR3: CSVVVFRDRGNEQYF

D: TRBD2
V: TRBV20-1
J: TRBJ2-7
size: .
DNA: TGCAGTGCTAGACGGAGCGGGGTTGGCTCCTACGAGCAGTACTTC
CDR3: CSARRSGVGSYEQYF

D: TRBD2
V: TRBV7-9
J: TRBJ2-7
size: once
DNA: TGTGCCAGCAGCCTTAAAAGCGGGAGCTACGAGCAGTACTTC
CDR3: CASSLKSGSYEQYF

D: .
V: TRBV6-2/TRBV6-3
J: TRBJ2-5
size: .
DNA: TGTGCCAGCAGTTACGGTAGGCCGGAGACCCAGTACTTC
CDR3: CASSYGRPETQYF

D: TRBD1
V: TRBV3-1
J: TRBJ1-6
size: .
DNA: TGTGCCAGCAGCCAAACAGGGGGCTCCTATAATTCACCCCTCCACTTT
CDR3: CASSQTGGSYNSPLHF

D: .
V: TRBV20-1
J: TRBJ2-3
size: .
DNA: TGCAGTGCTAGGGGCGGTACAGATACGCAGTATTTT
CDR3: CSARGGTDTQYF

D: TRBD1
V: TRBV5-1
J: TRBJ1-2
size: .
DNA: TGCGCCAGCAGCGGGAGTTCCGGGACAGGGGACTATGGCTACACCTTC
CDR3: CASSGSSGTGDYGYTF